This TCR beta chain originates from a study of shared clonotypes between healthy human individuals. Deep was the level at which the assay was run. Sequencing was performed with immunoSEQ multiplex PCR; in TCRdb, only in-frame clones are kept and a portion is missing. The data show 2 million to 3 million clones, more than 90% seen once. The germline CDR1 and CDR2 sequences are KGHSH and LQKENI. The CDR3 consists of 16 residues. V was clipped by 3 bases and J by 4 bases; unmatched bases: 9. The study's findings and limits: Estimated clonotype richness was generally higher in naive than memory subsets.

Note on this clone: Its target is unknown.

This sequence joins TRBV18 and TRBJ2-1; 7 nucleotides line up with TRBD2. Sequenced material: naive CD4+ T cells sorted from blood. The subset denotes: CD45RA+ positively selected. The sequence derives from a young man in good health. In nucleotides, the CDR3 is TGTGCCAGCTCACCTCGGCTAGCGGAGCTTTACAATGAGCAGTTCTTC. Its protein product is CASSPRLAELYNEQFF.